Listed below are T cell receptor beta chains from one sample, sequenced in a study of CD8 T cells in Susac syndrome. Each CDR3 protein is one row after TCRdb ran MiXCR on the immunoSEQ multiplex PCR reads. Of under 150,000 distinct CDR3 sequences in the sample, roughly 94% were seen once. Sequenced material: CD4+ T cells from PBMCs. Receptor source: a human donor with Susac syndrome. Both conserved end residues are part of each CDR3. D genes are given only for firm matches. Size is omitted from some rows. Given values are once, few, many or a class for expanded clones.

D gene,J gene,clone size,V gene,CDR3 DNA,CDR3 protein
-,TRBJ1-1,few,TRBV5-1,TGCGCCAGCAGCTTGGAGGGGGGGCGAGGGACTGAAGCCTTCTTT,CASSLEGGRGTEAFF
-,TRBJ1-2,-,TRBV9,TGTGCCAGCAGCGTAGGAATGCAGGCAAACTATGGCTACACCTTC,CASSVGMQANYGYTF
-,TRBJ2-5,-,TRBV12-5,TGTGCTAGTGGTTTAATCGCCGGGGGACAAGAGACCCAGTACTTC,CASGLIAGGQETQYF
-,TRBJ2-7,-,TRBV10-3,TGTGCCATCAGTGACGGCTACGAGCAGTACTTC,CAISDGYEQYF
TRBD2,TRBJ2-1,-,TRBV4-1,TGCGCCAGCAGCCAAGTGGAGTACGGGGCTAGCGGGAGCGGGTGGGACAATGAGCAGTTCTTC,CASSQVEYGASGSGWDNEQFF
-,TRBJ1-2,once,TRBV4-1,TGCGCCAGCAGCCAACTCGGCAGGGCGGATGGCTACACCTTC,CASSQLGRADGYTF
TRBD1,TRBJ1-6,-,TRBV28,TGTGCCAGCAGTTCCCCGGACAGGGGGCTCCACTTT,CASSSPDRGLHF
-,TRBJ2-7,-,TRBV20-1,TGCAGTGCCCCACCAACCGGCGGCAGAGCCTACGAGCAGTACTTC,CSAPPTGGRAYEQYF
TRBD2,TRBJ2-3,-,TRBV4-1,TGCGCCAGCAGCCAAGATTTCGGACTAGCGGGGGGGCACACAGATACGCAGTATTTT,CASSQDFGLAGGHTDTQYF
-,TRBJ1-2,-,TRBV20-1,TGCAGTGCTAGAGATCGCGTTGGCTACACCTTC,CSARDRVGYTF
TRBD2,TRBJ2-7,-,TRBV4-3,TGCGCCAGCAGCCAAGTCCTGACTAGCGGGACGAGAGAGCAGTACTTC,CASSQVLTSGTREQYF
TRBD1,TRBJ1-4,-,TRBV7-9,TGTGCCAGCGGCAGACAGGGGAATGAAAAACTGTTTTTT,CASGRQGNEKLFF
-,TRBJ1-2,once,TRBV30,TGTGCCTGGAGTCCGACCACGGGGAGCTACACCTTC,CAWSPTTGSYTF
TRBD2,TRBJ2-1,-,TRBV9,TGTGCCAGCAGCGTAGCTACGACTAGCGGGAGGGCCAGGCGGCCCAATGAGCAGTTCTTC,CASSVATTSGRARRPNEQFF
TRBD1,TRBJ2-1,-,TRBV24-1,TGTGCCACCAGTGATCCGACAGGGTATGAGCAGTTCTTC,CATSDPTGYEQFF
-,TRBJ2-7,-,TRBV30,TGTGCCTGGAGTGTACGCCCGGGATACGAGCAGTACTTC,CAWSVRPGYEQYF
TRBD1,TRBJ2-1,-,TRBV12-3/TRBV12-4,TGTGCCAGCAGTCCGGACAGGAGGCCCTACAATGAGCAGTTCTTC,CASSPDRRPYNEQFF
TRBD1,TRBJ2-2,-,TRBV6-5,TGTGCCAGCAGTTACGCGCTGGGACAGGGATCCGGGGAGCTGTTTTTT,CASSYALGQGSGELFF
-,TRBJ2-7,-,TRBV27,TGTGCCAGCAAGCTGCTCCCTGCAACCTACGAGCAGTACTTC,CASKLLPATYEQYF
TRBD1,TRBJ2-4,-,TRBV18,TGTGCCAGCTCACCAGGGGACAGATTGAACATTCAGTACTTC,CASSPGDRLNIQYF
-,TRBJ1-2,-,TRBV7-9,TGTGCCAGCAGCTTGTTCGCAGTTTATGGCTACACCTTC,CASSLFAVYGYTF
TRBD2,TRBJ2-3,-,TRBV20-1,TGCAGTGCCGAGACAACGGGGGGGCGGACAGATACGCAGTATTTT,CSAETTGGRTDTQYF
TRBD2,TRBJ2-1,-,TRBV12-3/TRBV12-4,TGTGCCAGCAGTACACGACTAGCGGGGAAATACAATGAGCAGTTCTTC,CASSTRLAGKYNEQFF
-,TRBJ1-2,-,TRBV4-1,TGCGCCAGCAGCCAAGGACCGATCCGAAACTATGGCTACACCTTC,CASSQGPIRNYGYTF
-,TRBJ2-5,-,TRBV15,TGTGCCACCAGCAGAGGAAACAGGGCCCAAGAGACCCAGTACTTC,CATSRGNRAQETQYF
-,TRBJ2-6,-,TRBV28,TGTGCCAGCAGTCGTTTTACGTATAGCTCTGGGGCCAACGTCCTGACTTTC,CASSRFTYSSGANVLTF
TRBD1,TRBJ1-2,-,TRBV6-1,TGTGCCAGCAATCCTGGACAGGGGGACTATGGCTACACCTTC,CASNPGQGDYGYTF
-,TRBJ1-5,-,TRBV19,TGTGCCAGTAGTATAGTGCGACAGCCTAATCAGCCCCAGCATTTT,CASSIVRQPNQPQHF
TRBD2,TRBJ2-7,-,TRBV20-1,TGCAGTGCTAGAGATACGGCCCTTGCGGGAGGGATCTACGAGCAGTACTTC,CSARDTALAGGIYEQYF
-,TRBJ2-3,-,TRBV4-1,TGCGCCAGCAGCCCGAGACAGAACACAGATACGCAGTATTTT,CASSPRQNTDTQYF
TRBD2,TRBJ2-1,-,TRBV7-6,TGTGCCAGCAGCTTATACTGGGGACTAGCGGGGGCCGGATCCTACAATGAGCAGTTCTTC,CASSLYWGLAGAGSYNEQFF
-,TRBJ2-5,-,TRBV5-1,TGCGCCAGCAGCTTGGCGAGACTAGGGGCGTCGACAGAGACCCAGTACTTC,CASSLARLGASTETQYF
-,TRBJ1-2,-,TRBV12-3/TRBV12-4,TGTGCCAGCGGACAGCCCTATGGCTACACCTTC,CASGQPYGYTF
TRBD2,TRBJ2-1,-,TRBV5-1,TGCGCCAGCAGCCTGACCGGACTAGCGGGGTACAATGAGCAGTTCTTC,CASSLTGLAGYNEQFF
TRBD1,TRBJ1-5,-,TRBV3-1,TGTGCCAGCAGTGAGGACAGGGGCAATCAGCCCCAGCATTTT,CASSEDRGNQPQHF
-,TRBJ1-2,-,TRBV5-1,TGCGCCAGCAGCTTGCTAGCTCTGGACTATGGCTACACCTTC,CASSLLALDYGYTF
TRBD2,TRBJ2-4,-,TRBV20-1,TGCAGTGCTGGGGAGGGCCGGTACATTCAGTACTTC,CSAGEGRYIQYF
TRBD1,TRBJ1-4,-,TRBV29-1,TGCAGCGTTGAAGTAGGGGGACAGGGACCAAAACTGTTTTTT,CSVEVGGQGPKLFF
TRBD1,TRBJ2-2,-,TRBV12-3/TRBV12-4,TGTGCCAGCAGTCCTGACAGGGGAAGGACCGGGGAGCTGTTTTTT,CASSPDRGRTGELFF
TRBD2,TRBJ2-1,-,TRBV18,TGTGCCAGCTCCCCATGGGCTAGCGGCATTAATGAGCAGTTCTTC,CASSPWASGINEQFF
TRBD2,TRBJ2-3,-,TRBV30,TGTGCCTGGACAGGGCTAGCGGACACAGATACGCAGTATTTT,CAWTGLADTDTQYF
TRBD1,TRBJ1-1,once,TRBV24-1,TGTGCCACCAGTGATTGGGACAGGGGTGACACTGAAGCTTTCTTT,CATSDWDRGDTEAFF
-,TRBJ2-3,-,TRBV20-1,TGCAGTGCGCACGGGGGAGAGGGAGGCACAGATACGCAGTATTTT,CSAHGGEGGTDTQYF
-,TRBJ2-1,-,TRBV15,TGTGCCACCAGCAGAGACCTGGGGCGGGGCCGCTCCTACAATGAGCAGTTCTTC,CATSRDLGRGRSYNEQFF
TRBD1,TRBJ1-5,-,TRBV24-1,TGTGCCACCAGTGCCTCGACAGGGGTCGATCAGCCCCAGCATTTT,CATSASTGVDQPQHF